A single sample is the source of the 2 T cell receptor beta chains below, sequenced in a study of naive and memory T cell subsets. The beta constant-region primer was an equimolar mix of two oligonucleotides covering TRBC1 and TRBC2. The ligated cDNA underwent four PCR rounds using SP2 and nested alpha and beta constant-region primers. MiXCR, applied by TCRdb to the UMI-ligation and nested PCR reads, yields one record per CDR3 protein. The table lists approximately 80,000 distinct CDR3 sequences, approximately 10% of them singletons. The sequenced material came from naive CD8+ T cells from blood. These receptors were collected from a human donor in good health.

In its sample, this clonotype was seen many times. J is TRBJ2-1 and V is TRBV4-3; D is unclear. V was pared by 0 bases and J by 3 bases, with 9 bases between. The germline gives CDR1 LGHNA, CDR2 YSLEER. CDR3 length equals 15 residues. The CDR3 DNA is TGCGCCAGCAGCCAAGATTCGGCGGTCTACAATGAGCAGTTCTTC. Encoded protein: CASSQDSAVYNEQFF.

This clonotype has more than one count but fewer than ten. The J gene is TRBJ2-5, the V gene TRBV7-8; D is undetermined. V gave up 1 base and J gave up 1 base, with 10 bases separating them. This CDR3 contains 15 residues. Germline V CDR1 and CDR2: SGHVS, FQNEAQ. The CDR3 protein is CASSLVAGFQETQYF. In DNA form, the CDR3 reads TGTGCCAGCAGCTTAGTTGCAGGCTTCCAAGAGACCCAGTACTTC.